The next 27 T cell receptor beta chains were all read from a single sample in a study of vaccination effects on CD4 cells after COVID-19. No cognate antigen is known for these TCRs. Repertoires were generated with immunoSEQ multiplex PCR, while TCRdb's copy carries only in-frame clones and drops some. Of some 38,000 clones in the sample, 55% to 75% were seen once. Sequencing followed a ViraFEST assay step that expanded antigen-specific CD4+ T cells with viral peptide pools. Following culture for about 11 days, CD4+ T cells were isolated. By PCR, the person was confirmed to have had SARS-CoV-2 infection between March and December 2020. Here the sequenced sample was CD4+ T cells from PBMCs cultured with HCoV-NL63 spike peptides, taken before COVID-19 vaccination. The receptor source for this set is a human donor who had a prior SARS-CoV-2 infection.

Here the CDR3 reads CASSWGPSGYSREQYF. The CDR3 DNA reads TGTGCCAGCAGCTGGGGGCCTAGCGGGTACTCTCGCGAGCAGTACTTC. J is TRBJ2-7 and V is TRBV7-9; TRBD2 matches at 8 bases. The length of the CDR3 is 16 residues. After removal of 4 bases from V and 6 bases from J, the junction contained 14 bases not matched to a gene. The V gene's germline CDR1 is SEHNR and CDR2 FQNEAQ (reference sequence).

The rearrangement uses TRBV7-9 and TRBJ2-7; 8 positions match TRBD1. Germline CDR1 SEHNR, CDR2 FQNEAQ (reference sequence). Unmatched junction bases numbered 10, after V lost 0 bases and J lost 6 bases. This CDR3 spans 16 amino acids. The CDR3 DNA is TGTGCCAGCAGCTTAGCGCTTACGACAGGGGTATCCGAGCAGTACTTC. It translates to CASSLALTTGVSEQYF. The full variable domain, rest sourced from reference TRBV7-9 and TRBJ2-7, is DTGVSQNPRHKITKRGQNVTFRCDPISEHNRLYWYRQTLGQGPEFLTYFQNEAQLEKSRLLSDRFSAERPKGSFSTLEIQRTEQGDSAMYLCASSLALTTGVSEQYFGPGTRLTVT.

The chain uses TRBV18 and TRBJ2-5; possible D gene TRBD2, 5 bases. This CDR3 is 13 amino acids long. Between the trimmed V and J ends, which lost 8 bases and 1 base, there was a span of 11 bases. Per the germline V gene, CDR1 is KGHSH and CDR2 is LQKENI. The CDR3 is CASLGSRQETQYF. CDR3 DNA sequence: TGTGCCAGCCTAGGGAGTCGCCAAGAGACCCAGTACTTC.

This clone counts as medium-sized. V and J are TRBV11-3 and TRBJ2-3, with 9 nucleotides matching TRBD2. CDR3 length equals 15 residues. Germline CDR1 is SGHNT and CDR2 is YENEEA. The V segment lost 4 bases and the J segment 3 bases; nucleotides outside the gene matches: 5. The CDR3 coding sequence is TGTGCCAGCAGCTCCGGTAGCGGGAGAACAGATACGCAGTATTTT. Its protein product is CASSSGSGRTDTQYF.

V gene TRBV18 combines with J gene TRBJ2-7, with 7 bases aligning to TRBD2. Per the germline V gene, CDR1 is KGHSH and CDR2 is LQKENI. Germline trimming cut 2 bases from V and 0 bases from J; bases unmatched to any gene: 7. The CDR3 covers 16 residues. The CDR3 nucleotides read TGTGCCAGCTCACCAGGACTAGTGAGGAGCTCCTACGAGCAGTACTTC. Amino acid sequence: CASSPGLVRSSYEQYF.

The chain joins TRBV9 to TRBJ1-5; 8 positions match TRBD1. Germline lookup yields CDR1 SGDLS and CDR2 YYNGEE. The CDR3 totals 16 residues. V shed 3 bases and J 9 bases; nucleotides not matched to a gene: 14. CDR3 loop: CASSAGWGTGEGPQHF. The CDR3, as DNA: TGTGCCAGCAGCGCAGGGTGGGGGACAGGCGAAGGGCCCCAGCATTTT.

The V gene is TRBV5-1, the J gene TRBJ1-3; 8 bases align to TRBD1. Per germline, CDR1 SGHRS and CDR2 YFSETQ. V shed 4 bases, J shed 1 base, and the junction held 7 bases outside the gene matches. This CDR3 is 16 amino acids long. CDR3 region: CASSPNRGNSGNTIYF. The CDR3 DNA follows: TGCGCCAGCAGCCCGAACAGGGGGAATTCTGGAAACACCATATATTTT.

This rearrangement joins TRBV7-2 to TRBJ1-1, with unresolved D. The CDR3 loop spans 17 amino acids. The V gene's germline CDR1 is SGHTA and CDR2 FQGNSA. V dropped 3 bases and J dropped 1 base, with 18 bases sitting between them. CDR3 region: CASSLFRSNAPNTEAFF. The CDR3 DNA is TGTGCCAGCAGCTTGTTCAGAAGTAACGCTCCGAACACTGAAGCTTTCTTT.

J is TRBJ2-3 and V is TRBV30; D is unclear. V lost 2 bases and J lost 3, with 3 bases in between. The CDR3 is 11 residues long. CDR1 and CDR2 (germline): GTSNPN, SVGIG (reference sequence). The CDR3, as DNA: TGTGCCTGGAGTATTACAGATACGCAGTATTTT. Protein: CAWSITDTQYF.

The chain recombines TRBV2 with TRBJ2-7; 7 nucleotides align to TRBD2. V shed 2 bases and J 0 bases; nucleotides not matched to a gene: 4. This CDR3 is 15 amino acids long. The germline V gene encodes CDR1 SNHLY and CDR2 FYNNEI. CDR3 sequence: CASSEPREGSYEQYF. The CDR3 coding sequence is TGTGCCAGCAGTGAACCCAGGGAGGGCTCCTACGAGCAGTACTTC.

The rearrangement links TRBV15 to TRBJ2-3; no clear D. The V end lost 0 bases, the J end lost 4 bases, and 17 bases lay between the germline ends. This CDR3 is built from 17 residues. Per germline, CDR1 LNHNV and CDR2 YYDKDF (reference sequence). The CDR3 is CATSRDRGDFRADTQYF. DNA of the CDR3: TGTGCCACCAGCAGAGATCGTGGCGATTTCCGGGCAGATACGCAGTATTTT.

This clone occurred a few times. V and J are TRBV6-1 and TRBJ1-1, with no clear D. Germline CDR1 MNHNS, CDR2 SASEGT. The CDR3 totals 15 residues. V lost 2 bases, J lost 0 bases, and 10 bases lay in between. CDR3 amino acids: CASSELGGMNTEAFF. The CDR3 nucleotides read TGTGCCAGCAGTGAACTTGGCGGAATGAACACTGAAGCTTTCTTT.

The chain carries TRBV12-5 and TRBJ2-1, with D unresolved. This CDR3 is built from 13 residues. CDR1 is LGHNT and CDR2 is FRNRAP in the germline V gene. Trimming shortened V by 1 base and J by 8 bases, and 9 bases separated the two germline ends. Here the CDR3 reads CASGLDLRHEQFF. The CDR3 nucleotides read TGTGCTAGTGGTTTGGACCTTAGGCATGAGCAGTTCTTC.

CDR3 coding DNA: TGTGCCAGCAGTCCACGGGGCCGTACTGAAGCTTTCTTT. Encoded protein: CASSPRGRTEAFF. V and J are TRBV6-6 and TRBJ1-1, with a weak D call TRBD1 (5 bases). V lost 5 bases and J 5 bases, leaving 12 bases between the germline ends. The CDR3 has 13 amino acids. Per the germline V gene, CDR1 is MNHNY and CDR2 is SVGAGI (reference sequence).

The rearrangement joins TRBV29-1 to TRBJ2-5, with D maybe TRBD1 (5 bases). The V gene's germline CDR1 is SQVTM and CDR2 ANQGSEA. V was pared by 6 bases and J by 5 bases, with 16 bases between. This CDR3 contains 13 residues. CDR3 nucleotide sequence: TGCAGCGTGTCAAGGCAGGGTCGGGAGACCCAGTACTTC. This codes for CSVSRQGRETQYF.

The table lists this clone with a count of one. The chain links TRBV6-5 to TRBJ1-1, with D unclear. CDR3 length: 13 residues. CDR1 is MNHEY, CDR2 SVGAGI, per germline. The V gene lost 5 bases and the J gene lost 3 bases, with 10 bases spanning the gap. Here the CDR3 reads CASSTRKDTEAFF. The CDR3 DNA reads TGTGCCAGCAGTACGCGAAAGGACACTGAAGCTTTCTTT.

The chain links TRBV9 to TRBJ2-3; D possibly uses TRBD1 or TRBD2 (5 bases each). Germline V gene data show CDR1 as SGDLS and CDR2 as YYNGEE. This CDR3 contains 16 residues. V was shortened by 3 bases and J by 1 base, with 15 bases between the two germline ends. The CDR3 coding sequence is TGTGCCAGCAGCGAGGGACGATCGACTCGCACAGATACGCAGTATTTT. Residues: CASSEGRSTRTDTQYF.

V is TRBV2 and J is TRBJ2-3; 15 positions match TRBD2. The ends lost 4 bases at V and 4 bases at J; junction bases unmatched: 12. The CDR3 extends over 19 amino acids. Germline lookup yields CDR1 SNHLY and CDR2 FYNNEI. CDR3: CASSVPPGLAGGVPDTQYF. The DNA of the CDR3 is TGTGCCAGCAGTGTTCCTCCGGGACTAGCGGGGGGAGTCCCAGATACGCAGTATTTT.

V usage is TRBV5-4 and J usage is TRBJ2-7; 8 bases line up with TRBD2. The ends lost 4 bases at V and 7 bases at J; junction bases unmatched: 13. Germline V CDR1 and CDR2: SGHNT, YYREEE (reference sequence). The CDR3 contains 15 residues. The CDR3 protein is CASSLSGSVAGEQYF. CDR3 nucleotides: TGTGCCAGCAGCCTGAGCGGGAGTGTAGCGGGAGAGCAGTACTTC.

The CDR3 sequence is CASSRGGRAGENEQFF. The CDR3 bases are TGCGCCAGCAGCCGAGGGGGGCGGGCGGGAGAAAATGAGCAGTTCTTC. The chain uses TRBV4-1 and TRBJ2-1; weak D call: TRBD2 (7 bases). The CDR3 runs 16 residues. The germline V and J ends were trimmed by 4 bases and 7 bases, with 20 bases remaining between them. Germline loops: CDR1 MGHRA, CDR2 YSYEKL.

The V and J genes are TRBV27 and TRBJ1-2; TRBD1 is a possible D gene (6 bases). Germline CDR1 reads MNHEY; CDR2 reads SMNVEV (reference sequence). Trimming shortened V by 2 bases and J by 4 bases, and 14 bases separated the two germline ends. There are 15 residues in the CDR3. CDR3 in amino acids: CASSLSPGAGYGYTF. The CDR3 coding sequence is TGTGCCAGCAGTTTAAGCCCGGGGGCTGGCTATGGCTACACCTTC.

This chain links TRBV9 with TRBJ2-5; D uncertain. The CDR3 has 14 residues. Germline V gives CDR1 SGDLS, CDR2 YYNGEE. V was cut by 0 bases and J by 5 bases, with 11 bases left in between. The CDR3 sequence is CASSVVALAETQYF. The DNA of the CDR3 is TGTGCCAGCAGCGTAGTGGCGCTTGCGGAGACCCAGTACTTC.

The rearrangement links TRBV5-1 to TRBJ1-3; the D is unclear. Germline V gene data show CDR1 as SGHRS and CDR2 as YFSETQ. The CDR3 is 16 residues long. The V and J ends lost 0 bases and 1 base respectively, with 11 bases between them. CDR3 bases: TGCGCCAGCAGCTTGGCGGGCTCACCTTCTGGAAACACCATATATTTT. This translates into CASSLAGSPSGNTIYF.

The DNA for the CDR3 is TGTGCCAGCAGTGAGGCGGATATCTACGAGCAGTACTTC. Amino acids: CASSEADIYEQYF. The chain employs TRBV2 and TRBJ2-7; D not resolved. Per germline, CDR1 SNHLY and CDR2 FYNNEI. This CDR3 has 13 amino acids. The V end lost 3 bases, the J end lost 3 bases, and 9 bases lay between the germline ends.

This clone has a handful of counts. This chain connects TRBV5-4 to TRBJ2-1; TRBD1 matches 8 bases. The CDR3 totals 15 residues. Germline V gene data show CDR1 as SGHNT and CDR2 as YYREEE (reference sequence). Trimming at V came to 2 bases and at J to 6 bases, leaving 7 bases not matched to a gene. The CDR3 loop reads CASSLDRGLFNEQFF. The DNA for the CDR3 is TGTGCCAGCAGCTTAGACAGGGGTCTGTTCAATGAGCAGTTCTTC. The whole variable domain, remainder taken from reference TRBV5-4 and TRBJ2-1, is ETGVTQSPTHLIKTRGQQVTLRCSSQSGHNTVSWYQQALGQGPQFIFQYYREEENGRGNFPPRFSGLQFPNYSSELNVNALELDDSALYLCASSLDRGLFNEQFFGPGTRLTVL.

The CDR3 reads CASSLVRGDTIYF. The CDR3, as DNA: TGTGCCAGCAGTTTAGTCCGGGGGGACACCATATATTTT. The genes are TRBV6-6 and TRBJ1-3, with D possibly being TRBD1 (5 bases). CDR1 is MNHNY, CDR2 SVGAGI, per germline (reference sequence). The CDR3 is 13 amino acids. The V gene lost 4 bases and the J gene lost 8 bases, with 12 bases spanning the gap.

The rearrangement uses TRBV5-1 and TRBJ2-3; D may be TRBD2 (7 bases). V was clipped by 3 bases and J by 9 bases, with 14 bases between them. This CDR3 is built from 13 residues. The germline V gene encodes CDR1 SGHRS and CDR2 YFSETQ. The CDR3, as DNA: TGCGCCAGCAGCTCGGGGGCGGGGGAAACGCAGTATTTT. Translation: CASSSGAGETQYF.